A single sample gave rise to the 26 T cell receptor beta chains below, sequenced in a study of shared clonotypes between healthy human individuals. Produced via immunoSEQ multiplex PCR; TCRdb's table is partial and in-frame only. The sample has 2,100,000 or so clones, about 94% seen once. Material for sequencing was naive CD4+ T cells sorted from blood. Noted subset: CD45RA+ positively selected. The source of these receptors is a man between 18 and 29 years old in good health.

The rearrangement links TRBV7-2 to TRBJ2-2; the D gene is possibly TRBD2 (5 bases). Germline loops: CDR1 SGHTA, CDR2 FQGNSA. The CDR3 is 17 residues long. Trimming left V 2 bases short and J 4 bases short, with 17 bases between. The CDR3 coding sequence is TGTGCCAGCAGCTTAATGGGATTAAGCGGCGGCACCGGGGAGCTGTTTTTT. Translating gives CASSLMGLSGGTGELFF.

Here the CDR3 reads CASGPGFVSGELFF. The CDR3 region has the DNA TGTGCTAGTGGTCCGGGTTTCGTTTCCGGGGAGCTGTTTTTT. V and J are TRBV12-5 and TRBJ2-2; D gene unclear. V lost 5 bases to trimming and J lost 6 bases, with 13 bases between them. Germline CDR1 LGHNT, CDR2 FRNRAP. The CDR3 totals 14 residues.

The V call is TRBV7-6, the J call TRBJ1-1, with D uncertain. CDR1 is SGHVS and CDR2 is FNYEAQ in the germline V gene. The V end lost 5 bases, the J end lost 2 bases, and 6 bases lay between the germline ends. This CDR3 comprises 12 residues. In DNA form, the CDR3 reads TGTGCCAGCAGCCCATTAAACACTGAAGCTTTCTTT. Protein sequence: CASSPLNTEAFF.

The V call is TRBV5-6, the J call TRBJ2-7, with D perhaps matching TRBD2 (6 bases). The germline CDR1 and CDR2 sequences are SGHDT and YYEEEE. Deletions cut 4 bases from V and 3 bases from J, with 20 bases between. This CDR3 contains 16 residues. The DNA of the CDR3 is TGTGCCAGCAGCGAGGGGACTGGACTGTGGAACTACGAGCAGTACTTC. Translation gives CASSEGTGLWNYEQYF.

The chain joins TRBV6-5 to TRBJ2-7, with 10 bases matching TRBD1. CDR3 length: 13 amino acids. The germline gives CDR1 MNHEY, CDR2 SVGAGI. Germline trimming cut 5 bases from V and 7 bases from J; bases unmatched to any gene: 5. CDR3 loop: CASSPGQGREQYF. CDR3 nucleotides: TGTGCCAGCAGTCCGGGACAGGGGCGGGAGCAGTACTTC.

The chain recombines TRBV7-6 with TRBJ1-2; D gene uncertain. Between the trimmed V and J ends, which lost 5 bases and 5 bases, there was a span of 18 bases. Germline values: CDR1 SGHVS, CDR2 FNYEAQ. This CDR3 is 15 amino acids long. The CDR3 is CASSPARLEVYGYTF. In DNA, the CDR3 is TGTGCCAGCAGCCCCGCCAGGCTGGAGGTATATGGCTACACCTTC.

The chain couples TRBV6-1 to TRBJ1-4; 10 bases agree with TRBD1. There are 17 residues in the CDR3. Germline loops: CDR1 MNHNS, CDR2 SASEGT. The trim removed 3 bases at V and 8 bases at J, leaving 12 bases unmatched. The CDR3 here is CASSDGTGANLGEKLFF. CDR3 bases: TGTGCCAGCAGTGACGGGACAGGGGCTAATCTCGGGGAAAAACTGTTTTTT.

Comments on this clone: Different DNA sequences within this sample yield the same CDR3. This chain uses TRBV11-2 with TRBJ2-5, with TRBD2 matching over 12 bases. This CDR3 comprises 15 residues. Unmatched junction bases numbered 6, after V lost 6 bases and J lost 4 bases. Germline V gene lookup returns CDR1 SGHAT and CDR2 FQNNGV. In DNA form, the CDR3 reads TGTGCCAGCAGTCGTGGACTAGCGGGACGAGAGACCCAGTACTTC. It is translated as CASSRGLAGRETQYF.

V and J are TRBV7-9 and TRBJ2-7; 8 nucleotides align to TRBD1. This CDR3 comprises 15 residues. Germline lookup yields CDR1 SEHNR and CDR2 FQNEAQ (reference sequence). With 4 bases clipped from V and 2 bases from J, the junction kept 7 bases outside the gene matches. The CDR3 protein is CASSSRGQATYEQYF. CDR3 coding DNA: TGTGCCAGCAGCTCCAGGGGACAGGCCACCTACGAGCAGTACTTC.

The chain recombines TRBV11-1 with TRBJ2-7, with TRBD1 matching 10 bases. The V gene end was trimmed by 5 bases and the J gene end by 4 bases; junction bases not matched to a gene: 5. CDR1 SGHAT and CDR2 FQDESV come from the germline V gene (reference sequence). The CDR3 spans 14 residues. The CDR3 protein is CASSPRTGGYEQYF. CDR3 nucleotides: TGTGCCAGCAGCCCGCGGACAGGGGGGTACGAGCAGTACTTC.

This clone was seen just once. V is TRBV5-4 and J is TRBJ2-3, with a possible D match to TRBD2 (6 bases). V lost 5 bases, J lost 2 bases, and 12 bases lay in between. CDR3 length: 14 residues. From germline, CDR1 is SGHNT and CDR2 YYREEE (reference sequence). CDR3 sequence reads: CASRPGDPTDTQYF. The CDR3, as DNA: TGTGCCAGCAGGCCGGGGGACCCCACAGATACGCAGTATTTT.

V is TRBV29-1 and J is TRBJ2-5; 14 bases are shared with TRBD2. This CDR3 region has 14 residues. Germline V gene data show CDR1 as SQVTM and CDR2 as ANQGSEA. The V and J ends lost 7 bases and 5 bases, in that order; junction bases with no gene match: 6. This chain's CDR3 is CSGGTSGGVETQYF. CDR3 coding DNA: TGCAGCGGAGGGACTAGCGGGGGTGTGGAGACCCAGTACTTC. Using reference TRBV29-1 and TRBJ2-5 for the parts outside the CDR3, the full variable domain is SAVISQKPSRDICQRGTSLTIQCQVDSQVTMMFWYRQQPGQSLTLIATANQGSEATYESGFVIDKFPISRPNLTFSTLTVSNMSPEDSSIYLCSGGTSGGVETQYFGPGTRLLVL.

The genes are TRBV30 and TRBJ1-2; maybe TRBD1 (5 bases). This CDR3 has 13 residues. The germline V and J ends were trimmed by 1 base and 6 bases, with 12 bases remaining between them. CDR1 and CDR2 (germline): GTSNPN, SVGIG (reference sequence). The CDR3 protein is CAWSGRGGDGYTF. The CDR3 DNA follows: TGTGCCTGGAGTGGAAGGGGTGGCGATGGCTACACCTTC.

CDR3 nucleotide sequence: TGTGCCAGCAGCTTAGCCGGGGCTGTCTACGAGCAGTACTTC. It yields the protein CASSLAGAVYEQYF. The rearrangement joins TRBV11-2 to TRBJ2-7; D is possibly TRBD1 or TRBD2 (5 bases each). V shed 1 base and J shed 3 bases, with 10 bases lying between them. CDR3 size: 14 residues. Germline V gene sequence: CDR1 SGHAT, CDR2 FQNNGV.

The gene calls are TRBV4-1 and TRBJ2-1; TRBD2 aligns across 8 bases. Per germline, CDR1 MGHRA and CDR2 YSYEKL. With 0 bases clipped from V and 2 bases from J, the junction kept 9 bases outside the gene matches. CDR3 length: 18 amino acids. The CDR3 here is CASSQEASGSTPYNEQFF. DNA for the CDR3: TGCGCCAGCAGCCAAGAAGCTAGCGGGTCCACTCCCTACAATGAGCAGTTCTTC.

The DNA of the CDR3 is TGTGCCAGCAGAGACAGGGTCACCTCCTACAATGAGCAGTTCTTC. It specifies CASRDRVTSYNEQFF. The gene calls are TRBV6-6 and TRBJ2-1; 7 nucleotides match TRBD1. V trimming: 6 bases; J trimming: 0 bases; junction bases outside the gene matches: 5. This CDR3 region has 15 residues. The germline gives CDR1 MNHNY, CDR2 SVGAGI (reference sequence).

This sequence joins TRBV6-1 and TRBJ1-5; maybe TRBD1 (5 bases). The CDR3 length is 14 residues. Germline CDR1 reads MNHNS; CDR2 reads SASEGT. Trimming took off 7 bases at V and 0 bases at J, with 10 bases between the two ends. The CDR3 DNA follows: TGTGCCAGCAAGGACACGGATAGCAATCAGCCCCAGCATTTT. As protein: CASKDTDSNQPQHF.

CDR3 nucleotides: TGTGCCAGCAGCTTTATCGGAGCCTCTGGAAACACCATATATTTT. This codes for CASSFIGASGNTIYF. The chain carries TRBV7-2 and TRBJ1-3; D unclear. Trimming left V 3 bases short and J 0 bases short, with 9 bases between. This CDR3 has 15 amino acids. The V gene's germline CDR1 is SGHTA and CDR2 FQGNSA.

The V gene is TRBV2, the J gene TRBJ2-4, with 8 bases lining up with TRBD2. CDR1 is SNHLY and CDR2 is FYNNEI in the germline V gene. The J segment lost 2 bases and the V segment lost 8 bases, leaving 5 bases of the junction unmatched. CDR3 size: 14 residues. The CDR3 reads CASPGGGTKNIQYF. The CDR3 DNA sequence: TGTGCCAGCCCCGGGGGGGGGACCAAAAACATTCAGTACTTC.

The V gene is TRBV5-1, the J gene TRBJ1-3; D gene unclear. The germline V gene has CDR1 SGHRS and CDR2 YFSETQ. The CDR3 contains 14 residues. Trimming took off 3 bases at V and 3 bases at J, with 10 bases between the two ends. DNA of the CDR3: TGCGCCAGCAGCTCGCGTGGGGTTGGAAACACCATATATTTT. It is translated as CASSSRGVGNTIYF.

The chain uses TRBV4-1 and TRBJ1-3, with 11 bases lining up with TRBD1. Germline CDR1 MGHRA, CDR2 YSYEKL. The CDR3 totals 15 residues. The junction had 1 base not matched to a gene; V was cut back by 4 bases and J by 2 bases. The CDR3 loop is CASSRDRGAGNTIYF. The CDR3 DNA reads TGCGCCAGCAGCCGGGACAGGGGGGCTGGAAACACCATATATTTT.

The rearrangement links TRBV28 to TRBJ2-7; a possible D gene is TRBD2 (6 bases). There are 15 residues in the CDR3. The germline V gene encodes CDR1 MDHEN and CDR2 SYDVKM. V was pared by 5 bases and J by 3 bases, with 17 bases between. The chain's CDR3 is CASSLLGRDFYEQYF. The CDR3 DNA sequence: TGTGCCAGCAGTCTCCTGGGTAGGGACTTCTACGAGCAGTACTTC.

The chain employs TRBV27 and TRBJ2-7; 8 bases match TRBD1. In germline, CDR1 is MNHEY, CDR2 SMNVEV (reference sequence). The ends lost 6 bases at V and 6 bases at J; junction bases unmatched: 10. CDR3 size: 14 residues. The DNA of the CDR3 is TGTGCCAGCAGATCTAGGACAGGGTGGGGCGAGCAGTACTTC. Translating it yields CASRSRTGWGEQYF.

The rearrangement joins TRBV11-2 to TRBJ2-2, with D unclear. CDR3 length: 14 amino acids. The ends were cut back, 2 bases at V and 4 bases at J, with 8 bases in the middle. CDR1 is SGHAT and CDR2 is FQNNGV in the germline V gene. The CDR3 bases are TGTGCCAGCAGCTTACCAACGGGCACCGGGGAGCTGTTTTTT. Residues: CASSLPTGTGELFF. The full variable domain, completed using reference TRBV11-2 and TRBJ2-2, is EAGVAQSPRYKIIEKRQSVAFWCNPISGHATLYWYQQILGQGPKLLIQFQNNGVVDDSQLPKDRFSAERLKGVDSTLKIQPAKLEDSAVYLCASSLPTGTGELFFGEGSRLTVL.

As for this clone: One end of the junction fails to match germline, which may point to a read error. V and J are TRBV9 and TRBJ2-3; 7 bases align to TRBD1. Germline V gene lookup returns CDR1 SGDLS and CDR2 YYNGEE. This CDR3 spans 15 amino acids. In DNA form, the CDR3 reads TGTGCCACCAGCGTCCGGGACAGCATCACAGATACGCAGTATTTT. Translation: CATSVRDSITDTQYF.

The chain employs TRBV5-4 and TRBJ2-2; no clear D. The CDR3 spans 13 residues. From germline, CDR1 is SGHNT and CDR2 YYREEE (reference sequence). V lost 0 bases and J 8 bases, leaving 8 bases between the germline ends. This chain's CDR3 is CASSLDGVGELFF. CDR3 DNA sequence: TGTGCCAGCAGCTTGGATGGGGTTGGGGAGCTGTTTTTT.